This TCR beta chain originates from a study of STAT5B mutations in CD4+ large granular lymphocyte leukemia. This was a survey-level run. Libraries were prepared by immunoSEQ multiplex PCR; TCRdb keeps only in-frame clonotypes and omits some of them. The data hold approximately 33,000 clones, with roughly 71% observed a single time. This clone was detected only a few times. There are 15 residues in the CDR3. Per the germline V gene, CDR1 is SGHNT and CDR2 is YYREEE (reference sequence). Trimming removed 0 bases from V and 5 bases from J, with 11 bases in between. The sequenced sample consisted of CD4+ T cells from blood buffy coats. The sequence was obtained from a human donor in good health. The rearrangement joins TRBV5-4 to TRBJ2-2; maybe TRBD1 (6 bases). This CDR3 reads CASSLGGGFTGELFF. The CDR3 DNA sequence: TGTGCCAGCAGCTTGGGAGGGGGATTTACCGGGGAGCTGTTTTTT.